The source of this TCR beta chain is a study of T-cell reconstitution after alpha-beta-depleted transplantation in children. Study results and caveats: T-cell numbers and diversity one year post-transplant derived largely from freshly generated T cells. Surviving recipient cells, namely T cells and thymic progenitors, were the source of high day-60 TCRbeta diversity in some patients. It was reported that alpha-beta T cells came from several hundred expanded graft clones (about two months after transplant).

This clonotype was picked up many times. Its antigen is still unknown. Unique molecular identifiers were incorporated when the TCRbeta library was constructed. In TCRdb, the PCR reads were re-called with MiXCR into one record per CDR3 protein. The table shows under 850,000 distinct CDR3 sequences, with over 10% occurring only once. Germline CDR1 and CDR2: SGHTA and FQGNSA. The CDR3 consists of 16 residues. The ends lost 6 bases at V and 6 bases at J; junction bases unmatched: 14. Sequencing used PBMCs, obtained before TCRalphabeta/CD19-depleted stem cell transplant. This TCR was recovered from a girl aged 2-10 years with congenital amegakaryocytic thrombocytopenia, due to receive a stem cell transplant. The V and J genes are TRBV7-2 and TRBJ2-7, with TRBD1 matching 10 bases. CDR3 bases: TGTGCCAGCAGGCCAGACGTTGGGACAGGGGTCGCCGAGCAGTACTTC. Its translation is CASRPDVGTGVAEQYF.